This T cell receptor (beta chain) was sequenced during a study of memory CD4+ T cells and cytomegalovirus serostatus. The sort gate was single viable CD3+CD4+CD8-CD45RO+ cells for memory CD4+ T cells. Serum IgG to CMV pp150, pp28, p38 and p52 defined serostatus. Looked up from germline, CDR1 is MNHEY and CDR2 is SVGAGI. CDR3 length: 16 residues. Between the trimmed V and J ends, which lost 0 bases and 2 bases, there was a span of 13 bases. Method: immunoSEQ multiplex PCR; TCRdb's copy keeps in-frame clones and lacks some. The table lists approximately 88,000 clones, about four fifths of them singletons.

The chain is built from TRBV6-5 and TRBJ1-2, with D perhaps TRBD1 (6 bases). This TCR derives from an adult in good health and CMV-seropositive. The sequenced sample was memory CD4+ T cells from blood. The CDR3 nucleotides are TGTGCCAGCAGTTACTCAGGACAGAAGCCAAACTATGGCTACACCTTC. It encodes CASSYSGQKPNYGYTF.